A selection of T cell receptor beta chains follows, all from one sample in a study of cytomegalovirus exposure and HLA in healthy donors. Some clones are missing from TCRdb's copy, which holds only in-frame ones; the method was immunoSEQ multiplex PCR. This listing includes about 200,000 clones. The material sequenced was PBMCs. The source is a woman aged 25 to 39 in good health and CMV-seropositive. CDR3s include the opening cysteine and the closing phenylalanine or tryptophan. A D gene is named only where the DNA matches it firmly.

D gene | J gene | V gene | CDR3 protein
NA | TRBJ1-5 | TRBV19 | CASRRGDGNQPQHF
NA | TRBJ1-3 | TRBV5-1 | CASSQQGGNTIYF
TRBD2 | TRBJ2-7 | TRBV11-2 | CASSPTSGRLVYEQYF
TRBD1 | TRBJ2-7 | TRBV5-8 | CASSMTLRDRTHLEQYF
NA | TRBJ2-1 | TRBV10-3 | CAISESLDSSYNEQFF
NA | TRBJ2-1 | TRBV11-2 | CASSLAGSSYNEQFF
TRBD2 | TRBJ2-1 | TRBV7-9 | CASSLSGTSSNEQFF
TRBD2 | TRBJ2-7 | TRBV14 | CASSQLRSGGHYEQYF
TRBD1 | TRBJ2-7 | TRBV5-8 | CASSFTGTGAHEQYF
TRBD2 | TRBJ2-2 | TRBV5-1 | CASSLNRGGKTGELFF
TRBD2 | TRBJ2-3 | TRBV7-6 | CASSLSGGEDTQYF
TRBD2 | TRBJ2-1 | TRBV9 | CASSALRTSGYNEQFF
NA | TRBJ2-2 | TRBV2 | CASSELTANTGELFF
NA | TRBJ2-7 | TRBV19 | CASSITGPSTYEQYF
NA | TRBJ1-2 | TRBV27 | CASSLSGTNYGYTF
TRBD1 | TRBJ1-1 | TRBV5-6 | CASSWDVRGRETEAFF
NA | TRBJ2-2 | TRBV5-1 | CASSREGSRTGELFF
TRBD2 | TRBJ2-1 | TRBV6-1 | CASSGIGRGGYYNEQFF
TRBD1 | TRBJ1-4 | TRBV30 | CAWSKTGGSNEKLFF
TRBD2 | TRBJ2-5 | TRBV5-1 | CASSLGASGTQETQYF
NA | TRBJ2-7 | TRBV4-3 | CASSQGPVASYEQYF
NA | TRBJ1-1 | TRBV5-6 | CASSLPGGITEAFF
NA | TRBJ2-7 | TRBV28 | CASSSSTGHGRSRHEQYF
TRBD2 | TRBJ2-5 | TRBV15 | CATSRGGGRGETQYF
NA | TRBJ2-6 | TRBV29-1 | CSVVPRSGANVLTF
NA | TRBJ1-1 | TRBV4-2 | CASSQDLLALAEAFF
TRBD2 | TRBJ2-7 | TRBV28 | CGNPGLANYEQYF
NA | TRBJ2-1 | TRBV5-1 | CASSLASGNEQFF
NA | TRBJ1-2 | TRBV6-5 | CASSLREGRNGYTF
NA | TRBJ2-7 | TRBV6-5 | CASSPDTYEQYF
NA | TRBJ2-7 | TRBV6-1 | CASRPRLGDKREQYF
TRBD1 | TRBJ1-1 | TRBV7-9 | CASSLVSGQALMNTEAFF
TRBD2 | TRBJ2-5 | TRBV10-2 | CASSERAGLGETQYF
NA | TRBJ2-2 | TRBV18 | CATRPGNTGELFF
TRBD1 | TRBJ1-4 | TRBV28 | CASSSPTGGTNEKLFF
NA | TRBJ1-5 | TRBV5-1 | CASSLDPPGNYDQPQHF
NA | TRBJ1-5 | TRBV6-6 | CASSYELLSRQPQHF
TRBD1 | TRBJ2-7 | TRBV7-2 | CASSPRTGTFYEQYF
TRBD2 | TRBJ2-3 | TRBV7-4 | CASSLVPLPGGPSDTQYF
NA | TRBJ2-5 | TRBV15 | CATSRDDKGETQYF
TRBD1 | TRBJ1-1 | TRBV2 | CASKAGTGGWTEAFF
TRBD2 | TRBJ2-7 | TRBV7-9 | CASSLALAGSPYEQYF
TRBD2 | TRBJ2-5 | TRBV19 | CASSIRGTSGGVLTQYF
TRBD2 | TRBJ2-7 | TRBV9 | CASSVGQSGGASYEQYF
TRBD1 | TRBJ2-7 | TRBV5-1 | CASSRMAQDRGSYEQYF
NA | TRBJ1-1 | TRBV5-4 | CASSLMQGAEAFF
TRBD1 | TRBJ1-1 | TRBV5-1 | CASSLGTGAGTEAFF
NA | TRBJ2-3 | TRBV11-3 | CASSETSPYTDTQYF
TRBD2 | TRBJ2-3 | TRBV5-4 | CASSPTSGSADTQYF